This TCR beta chain is from a study of Graves' ophthalmopathy and Graves' hyperthyroidism. Study results and limitations: The model achieved 70.59% sensitivity and approximately 74% specificity for ophthalmopathy progression. Clonotypes were expanded in thyroid at above 0.001 frequency, and most also appeared in blood.

This clonotype was detected ten times or more. The antigen is undetermined. Transcripts of RNA were the source for amplifying TCR beta CDR3 regions. RT-PCR in the first round used HTBI primers; a second-round multiplex PCR followed. MiXCR, run by TCRdb on the multiplex PCR reads, gives a single entry per CDR3 protein. The data contain about 400,000 distinct CDR3 sequences, 15% to 20% of them seen just once; the ten biggest clones take up 1.6%. Patients were excluded if they had other autoimmune diseases or uncontrolled infections, and likewise if pregnancy or lactation applied. Thyroid ultrasound, orbital computed tomography, TRAb, serum thyroxine and clinical symptoms formed the basis of diagnosis. This CDR3 contains 16 residues. V was pared by 3 bases and J by 4 bases, with 5 bases of the junction left unmatched. Germline V CDR1 and CDR2: SGHAT, FQNNGV.

The source material was peripheral blood. The V gene is TRBV11-2, the J gene TRBJ2-2; 10 nucleotides line up with TRBD1. The TCR comes from a woman aged 18-30 years with Graves' ophthalmopathy. The CDR3 nucleotides are TGTGCCAGCAGCTTGACAGGGGGCCCAAGCACCGGGGAGCTGTTTTTT. Amino acid sequence: CASSLTGGPSTGELFF. Looking up the rest from reference TRBV11-2 and TRBJ2-2 gives the full variable domain: EAGVAQSPRYKIIEKRQSVAFWCNPISGHATLYWYQQILGQGPKLLIQFQNNGVVDDSQLPKDRFSAERLKGVDSTLKIQPAKLEDSAVYLCASSLTGGPSTGELFFGEGSRLTVL.